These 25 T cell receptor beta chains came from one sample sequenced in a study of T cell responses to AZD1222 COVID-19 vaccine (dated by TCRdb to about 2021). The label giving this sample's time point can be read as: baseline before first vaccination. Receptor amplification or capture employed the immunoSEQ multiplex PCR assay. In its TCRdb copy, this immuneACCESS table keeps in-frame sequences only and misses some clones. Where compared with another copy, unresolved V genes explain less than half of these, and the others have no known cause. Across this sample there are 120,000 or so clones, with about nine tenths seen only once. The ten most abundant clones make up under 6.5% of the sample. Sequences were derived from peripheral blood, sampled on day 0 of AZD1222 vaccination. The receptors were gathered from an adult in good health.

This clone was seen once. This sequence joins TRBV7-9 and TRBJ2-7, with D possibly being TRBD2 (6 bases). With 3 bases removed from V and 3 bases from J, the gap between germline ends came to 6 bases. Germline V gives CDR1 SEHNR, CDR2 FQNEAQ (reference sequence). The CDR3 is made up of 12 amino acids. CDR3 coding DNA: TGTGCCAGCAGCTTGCGGGACTACGAGCAGTACTTC. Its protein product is CASSLRDYEQYF. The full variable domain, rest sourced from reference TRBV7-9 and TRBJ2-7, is DTGVSQNPRHKITKRGQNVTFRCDPISEHNRLYWYRQTLGQGPEFLTYFQNEAQLEKSRLLSDRFSAERPKGSFSTLEIQRTEQGDSAMYLCASSLRDYEQYFGPGTRLTVT.

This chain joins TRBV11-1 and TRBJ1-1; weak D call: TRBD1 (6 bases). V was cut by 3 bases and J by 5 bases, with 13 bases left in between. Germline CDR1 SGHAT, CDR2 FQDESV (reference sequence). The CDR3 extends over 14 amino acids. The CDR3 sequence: CASSLSGGHTEAFF. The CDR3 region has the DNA TGTGCCAGCAGCTTGAGCGGGGGGCATACTGAAGCTTTCTTT.

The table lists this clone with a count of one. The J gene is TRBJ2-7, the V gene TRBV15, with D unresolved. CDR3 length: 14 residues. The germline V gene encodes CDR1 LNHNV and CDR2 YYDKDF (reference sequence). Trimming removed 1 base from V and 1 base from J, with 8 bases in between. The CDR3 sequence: CATSRARDSYEQYF. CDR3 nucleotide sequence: TGTGCCACCAGCAGAGCCAGAGATTCCTACGAGCAGTACTTC.

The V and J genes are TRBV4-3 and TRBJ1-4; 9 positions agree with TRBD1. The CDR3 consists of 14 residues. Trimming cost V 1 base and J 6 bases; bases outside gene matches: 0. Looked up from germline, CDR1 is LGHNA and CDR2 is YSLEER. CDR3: CASSQGQGDEKLFF. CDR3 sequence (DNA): TGCGCCAGCAGCCAAGGACAGGGGGATGAAAAACTGTTTTTT.

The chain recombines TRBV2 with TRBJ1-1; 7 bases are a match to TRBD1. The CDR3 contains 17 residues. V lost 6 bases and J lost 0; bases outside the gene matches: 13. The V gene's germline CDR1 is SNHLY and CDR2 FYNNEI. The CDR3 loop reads CASSSLRDSRLNTEAFF. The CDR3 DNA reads TGTGCCAGCAGCTCACTCCGGGACAGCCGTTTGAACACTGAAGCTTTCTTT. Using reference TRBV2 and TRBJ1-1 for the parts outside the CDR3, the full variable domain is EPEVTQTPSHQVTQMGQEVILRCVPISNHLYFYWYRQILGQKVEFLVSFYNNEISEKSEIFDDQFSVERPDGSNFTLKIRSTKLEDSAMYFCASSSLRDSRLNTEAFFGQGTRLTVV.

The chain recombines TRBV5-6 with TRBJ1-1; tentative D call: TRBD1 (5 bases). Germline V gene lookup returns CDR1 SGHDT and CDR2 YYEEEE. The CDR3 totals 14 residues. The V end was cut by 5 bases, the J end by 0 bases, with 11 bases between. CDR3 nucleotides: TGTGCCAGCAGTTTTATGACAGTGAACACTGAAGCTTTCTTT. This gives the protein CASSFMTVNTEAFF.

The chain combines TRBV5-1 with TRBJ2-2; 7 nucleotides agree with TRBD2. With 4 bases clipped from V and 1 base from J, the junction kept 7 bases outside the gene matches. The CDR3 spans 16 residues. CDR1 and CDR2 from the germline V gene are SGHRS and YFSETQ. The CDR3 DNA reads TGCGCCAGCAGCCCGTCTAGCGGAAGGAACACCGGGGAGCTGTTTTTT. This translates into CASSPSSGRNTGELFF.

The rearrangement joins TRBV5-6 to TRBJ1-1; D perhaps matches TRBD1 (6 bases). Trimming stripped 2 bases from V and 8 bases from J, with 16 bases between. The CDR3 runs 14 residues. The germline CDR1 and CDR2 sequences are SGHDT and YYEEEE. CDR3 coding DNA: TGTGCCAGCAGCTTTTTTTCAGGGGCGGGAGAAGCTTTCTTT. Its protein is CASSFFSGAGEAFF. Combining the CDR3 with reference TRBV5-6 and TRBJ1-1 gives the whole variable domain DAGVTQSPTHLIKTRGQQVTLRCSPKSGHDTVSWYQQALGQGPQFIFQYYEEEERQRGNFPDRFSGHQFPNYSSELNVNALLLGDSALYLCASSFFSGAGEAFFGQGTRLTVV.

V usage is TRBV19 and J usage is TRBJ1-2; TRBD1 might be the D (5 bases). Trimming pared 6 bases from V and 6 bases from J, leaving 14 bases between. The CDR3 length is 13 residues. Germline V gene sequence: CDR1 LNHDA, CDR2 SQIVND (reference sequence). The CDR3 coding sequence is TGTGCCAGTAGACTTACCGGGACCGATGGCTACACCTTC. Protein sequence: CASRLTGTDGYTF.

CDR3 residues: CASSDIYSNQPQHF. The CDR3 DNA follows: TGTGCCAGTAGTGACATCTATAGCAATCAGCCCCAGCATTTT. The gene calls are TRBV19 and TRBJ1-5; D gene ambiguous. Looked up from germline, CDR1 is LNHDA and CDR2 is SQIVND (reference sequence). Trimming removed 5 bases at V and 0 bases at J, with 8 bases between. The CDR3 runs to 14 residues.

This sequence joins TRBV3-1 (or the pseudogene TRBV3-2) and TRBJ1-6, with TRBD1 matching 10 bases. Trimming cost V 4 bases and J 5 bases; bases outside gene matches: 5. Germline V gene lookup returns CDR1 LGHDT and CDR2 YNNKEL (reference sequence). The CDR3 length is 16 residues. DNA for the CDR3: TGTGCCAGCAGCCTTTGGACAGGGGGTAATAATTCACCCCTCCACTTT. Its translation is CASSLWTGGNNSPLHF.

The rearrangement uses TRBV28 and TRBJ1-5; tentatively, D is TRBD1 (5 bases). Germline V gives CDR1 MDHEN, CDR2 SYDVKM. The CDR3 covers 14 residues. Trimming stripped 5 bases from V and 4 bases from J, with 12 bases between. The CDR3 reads CASSLGRVNQPQHF. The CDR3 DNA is TGTGCCAGCAGTCTAGGCAGGGTGAATCAGCCCCAGCATTTT.

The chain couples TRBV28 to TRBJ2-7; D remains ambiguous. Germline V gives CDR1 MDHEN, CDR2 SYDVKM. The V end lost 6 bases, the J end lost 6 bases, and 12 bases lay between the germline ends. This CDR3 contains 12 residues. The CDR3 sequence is CASRSGPLEQYF. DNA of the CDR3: TGTGCCAGCAGATCCGGGCCCCTCGAGCAGTACTTC. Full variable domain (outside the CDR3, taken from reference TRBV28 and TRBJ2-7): DVKVTQSSRYLVKRTGEKVFLECVQDMDHENMFWYRQDPGLGLRLIYFSYDVKMKEKGDIPEGYSVSREKKERFSLILESASTNQTSMYLCASRSGPLEQYFGPGTRLTVT.

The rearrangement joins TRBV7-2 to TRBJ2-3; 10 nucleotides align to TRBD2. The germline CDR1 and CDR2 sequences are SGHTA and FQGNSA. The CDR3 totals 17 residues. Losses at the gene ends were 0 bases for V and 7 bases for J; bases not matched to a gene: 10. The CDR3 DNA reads TGTGCCAGCAGCTTAGCAAGTAGCGGGGGGTCTGGAAATACGCAGTATTTT. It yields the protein CASSLASSGGSGNTQYF.

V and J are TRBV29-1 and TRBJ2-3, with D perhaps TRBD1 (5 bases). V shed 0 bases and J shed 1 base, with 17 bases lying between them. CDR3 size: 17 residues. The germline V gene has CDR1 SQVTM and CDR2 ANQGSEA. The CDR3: CSVEDGQSTRGTDTQYF. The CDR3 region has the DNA TGCAGCGTTGAAGATGGACAATCAACTCGGGGCACAGATACGCAGTATTTT.

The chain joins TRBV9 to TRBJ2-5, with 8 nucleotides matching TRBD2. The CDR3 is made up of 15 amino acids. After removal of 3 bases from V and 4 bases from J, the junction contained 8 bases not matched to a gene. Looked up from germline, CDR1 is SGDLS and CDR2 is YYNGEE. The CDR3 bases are TGTGCCAGCAGCGACCCCGGGGGGGCAGGAGAGACCCAGTACTTC. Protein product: CASSDPGGAGETQYF. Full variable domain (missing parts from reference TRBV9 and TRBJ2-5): DSGVTQTPKHLITATGQRVTLRCSPRSGDLSVYWYQQSLDQGLQFLIQYYNGEERAKGNILERFSAQQFPDLHSELNLSSLELGDSALYFCASSDPGGAGETQYFGPGTRLLVL.

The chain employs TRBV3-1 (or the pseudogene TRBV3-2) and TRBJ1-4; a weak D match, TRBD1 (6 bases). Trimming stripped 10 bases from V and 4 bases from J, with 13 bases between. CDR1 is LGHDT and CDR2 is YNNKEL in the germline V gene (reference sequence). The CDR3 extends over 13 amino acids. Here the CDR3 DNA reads TGTGCCAATCCTCGACAGGTTAATGAAAAACTGTTTTTT. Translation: CANPRQVNEKLFF.

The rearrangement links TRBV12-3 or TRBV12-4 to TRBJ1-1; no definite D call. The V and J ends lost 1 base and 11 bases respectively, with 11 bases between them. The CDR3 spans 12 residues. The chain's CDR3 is CASSLGARSAFF. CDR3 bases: TGTGCCAGCAGTTTAGGGGCCAGGTCCGCTTTCTTT.

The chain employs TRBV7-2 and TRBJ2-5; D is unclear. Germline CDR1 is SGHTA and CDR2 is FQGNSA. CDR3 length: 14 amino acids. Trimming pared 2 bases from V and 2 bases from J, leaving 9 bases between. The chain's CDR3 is CASSLLHGQETQYF. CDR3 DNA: TGTGCCAGCAGCTTATTACACGGGCAAGAGACCCAGTACTTC.

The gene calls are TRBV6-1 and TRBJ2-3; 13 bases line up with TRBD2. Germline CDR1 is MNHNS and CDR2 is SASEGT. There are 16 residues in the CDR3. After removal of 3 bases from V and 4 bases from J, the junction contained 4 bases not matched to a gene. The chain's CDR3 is CASSETSGGMADTQYF. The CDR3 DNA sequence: TGTGCCAGCAGTGAGACTAGCGGGGGGATGGCAGATACGCAGTATTTT.

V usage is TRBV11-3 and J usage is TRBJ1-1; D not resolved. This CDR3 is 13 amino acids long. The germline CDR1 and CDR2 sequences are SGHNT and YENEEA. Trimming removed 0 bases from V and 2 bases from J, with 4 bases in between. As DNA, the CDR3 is TGTGCCAGCAGCTTAGAACAAAACACTGAAGCTTTCTTT. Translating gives CASSLEQNTEAFF.

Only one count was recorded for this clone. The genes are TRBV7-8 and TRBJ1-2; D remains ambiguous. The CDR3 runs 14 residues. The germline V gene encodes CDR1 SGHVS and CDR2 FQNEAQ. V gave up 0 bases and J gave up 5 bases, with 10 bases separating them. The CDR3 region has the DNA TGTGCCAGCAGCTTAGCGGCATCGGATTATGGCTACACCTTC. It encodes CASSLAASDYGYTF.

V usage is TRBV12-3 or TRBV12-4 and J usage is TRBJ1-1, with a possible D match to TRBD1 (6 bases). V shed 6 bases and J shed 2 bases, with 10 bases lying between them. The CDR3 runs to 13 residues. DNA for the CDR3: TGTGCCAGCAGGGCCAGGGGCAACACTGAAGCTTTCTTT. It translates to CASRARGNTEAFF.

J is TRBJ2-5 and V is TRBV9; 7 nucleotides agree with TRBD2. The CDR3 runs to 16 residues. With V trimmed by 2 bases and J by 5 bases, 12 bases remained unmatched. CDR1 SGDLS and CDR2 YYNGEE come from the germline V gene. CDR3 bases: TGTGCCAGCAGCGTTGGTATCGGGCAGGGAGGGGAGACCCAGTACTTC. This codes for CASSVGIGQGGETQYF.

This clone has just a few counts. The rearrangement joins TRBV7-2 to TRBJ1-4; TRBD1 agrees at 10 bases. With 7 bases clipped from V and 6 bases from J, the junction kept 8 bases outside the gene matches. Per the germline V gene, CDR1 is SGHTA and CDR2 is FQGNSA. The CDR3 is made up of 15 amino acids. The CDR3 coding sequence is TGTGCCAGCAACCGACTGGGGACAGGGGATGAAAAACTGTTTTTT. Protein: CASNRLGTGDEKLFF. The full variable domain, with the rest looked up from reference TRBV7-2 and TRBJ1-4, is GAGVSQSPSNKVTEKGKDVELRCDPISGHTALYWYRQSLGQGLEFLIYFQGNSAPDKSGLPSDRFSAERTGGSVSTLTIQRTQQEDSAVYLCASNRLGTGDEKLFFGSGTQLSVL.